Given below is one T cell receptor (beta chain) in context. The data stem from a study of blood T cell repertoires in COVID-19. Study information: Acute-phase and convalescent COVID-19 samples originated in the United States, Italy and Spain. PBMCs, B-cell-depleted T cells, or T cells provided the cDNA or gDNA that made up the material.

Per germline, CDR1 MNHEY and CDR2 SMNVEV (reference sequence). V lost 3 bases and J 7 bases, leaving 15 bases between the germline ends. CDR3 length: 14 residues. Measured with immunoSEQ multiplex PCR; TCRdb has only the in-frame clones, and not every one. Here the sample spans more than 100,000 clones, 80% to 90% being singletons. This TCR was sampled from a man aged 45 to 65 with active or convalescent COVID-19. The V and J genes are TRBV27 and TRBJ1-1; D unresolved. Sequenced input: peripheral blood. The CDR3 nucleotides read TGTGCCAGCAGTTTCTCCTCGGGGAATTTTGAAGCTTTCTTT. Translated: CASSFSSGNFEAFF.